The 21 T cell receptor beta chains below were found in one sample sequenced in a study of blood T cell repertoires in COVID-19 (dated by TCRdb to the early 2020s). Receptor amplification or capture employed the immunoSEQ multiplex PCR assay. This immuneACCESS table, as held by TCRdb, lists in-frame sequences with V and J called but not all clones. Of the missing ones, under half trace to an unresolved V gene in checked studies; the others have no known cause. Here the sample has approximately 90,000 clones; about two thirds occur a single time. Of the sample, around 14% is held by the ten largest clones. The sample was peripheral blood. Receptor source: a woman older than 75 with acute or convalescent COVID-19.

This chain links TRBV9 with TRBJ2-5; tentatively, D is TRBD1 (6 bases). The CDR3 has 15 amino acids. V lost 0 bases and J 2 bases, leaving 11 bases between the germline ends. Per germline, CDR1 SGDLS and CDR2 YYNGEE. The CDR3 loop reads CASSVGPRGQETQYF. CDR3 nucleotide sequence: TGTGCCAGCAGCGTAGGACCTAGGGGGCAAGAGACCCAGTACTTC.

This chain links TRBV27 with TRBJ1-2, with TRBD1 identical over 9 bases. CDR1 and CDR2 (germline): MNHEY, SMNVEV (reference sequence). Trimming cost V 5 bases and J 6 bases; bases outside gene matches: 13. The CDR3 loop spans 16 amino acids. CDR3 sequence reads: CASSLARSQGADGYTF. In DNA, the CDR3 is TGTGCCAGCAGTCTCGCCCGGTCACAGGGGGCAGATGGCTACACCTTC.

This clone has just a few counts. V gene TRBV19 combines with J gene TRBJ1-5; TRBD1 matches 8 bases. CDR1 and CDR2 from the germline V gene are LNHDA and SQIVND (reference sequence). The CDR3 contains 15 residues. Trimming at V came to 6 bases and at J to 2 bases, leaving 6 bases not matched to a gene. The CDR3 is CASRGGTGGNQPQHF. CDR3 in DNA: TGTGCCAGTAGAGGAGGGACAGGCGGCAATCAGCCCCAGCATTTT.

The J gene is TRBJ1-3, the V gene TRBV12-3 or TRBV12-4; the D is unclear. With 3 bases removed from V and 3 bases from J, the gap between germline ends came to 6 bases. The CDR3 contains 13 residues. The CDR3 nucleotides read TGTGCCAGCAGTTTTACAGTTGGAAACACCATATATTTT. The encoded protein is CASSFTVGNTIYF.

This clone occurred a few times. The chain couples TRBV5-1 to TRBJ1-6, with 7 bases matching TRBD1. CDR1 is SGHRS, CDR2 YFSETQ, per germline. The CDR3 is 13 amino acids. V shed 0 bases and J 15 bases; nucleotides not matched to a gene: 6. DNA of the CDR3: TGCGCCAGCAGCTTGGCAGACAGGGTGGACCTCCACTTT. It yields the protein CASSLADRVDLHF.

This chain joins TRBV30 and TRBJ2-7; weak D call: TRBD1 (6 bases). This CDR3 is 14 amino acids long. The germline gives CDR1 GTSNPN, CDR2 SVGIG (reference sequence). Trimming stripped 2 bases from V and 1 base from J, with 12 bases between. This CDR3 reads CAWSRADRSYEQYF. The CDR3, as DNA: TGTGCCTGGAGTCGGGCGGACAGATCCTACGAGCAGTACTTC.

In nucleotides, the CDR3 is TGTGCCAGCAGCTCACGGACAGGGGGGGACGAGCAGTACTTC. This codes for CASSSRTGGDEQYF. The V and J genes are TRBV9 and TRBJ2-7; 10 bases align to TRBD1. This CDR3 comprises 14 residues. V was clipped by 4 bases and J by 5 bases; unmatched bases: 6. Germline V gene sequence: CDR1 SGDLS, CDR2 YYNGEE.

The chain is built from TRBV9 and TRBJ1-3, with 11 bases aligning to TRBD1. The germline V gene has CDR1 SGDLS and CDR2 YYNGEE. CDR3 size: 16 residues. The J segment lost 4 bases and the V segment lost 6 bases, leaving 9 bases of the junction unmatched. CDR3 nucleotide sequence: TGTGCCAGCACCCTAGGACAGGGGGCGAGAGGAAACACCATATATTTT. Translated, it gives CASTLGQGARGNTIYF.

The chain has TRBV5-1 and TRBJ1-1, with 9 bases lining up with TRBD1. The CDR3 covers 12 residues. J gave up 5 bases and V 7 bases, and 3 bases lay outside the gene matches. CDR1 is SGHRS, CDR2 YFSETQ, per germline. The CDR3 loop is CASSDRGTEAFF. CDR3 bases: TGCGCCAGCTCGGACAGGGGTACTGAAGCTTTCTTT.

This clone was counted a few times. The chain carries TRBV20-1 and TRBJ1-2; D remains unclear. V shed 5 bases and J shed 8 bases, with 12 bases lying between them. The CDR3 runs to 11 residues. From germline, CDR1 is DFQATT and CDR2 SNEGSKA (reference sequence). The CDR3 sequence is CSALQPLGYTF. The CDR3 DNA follows: TGCAGTGCTTTACAGCCCCTGGGCTACACCTTC.

The J gene is TRBJ1-1, the V gene TRBV14, with TRBD1 matching over 9 bases. V trimming: 4 bases; J trimming: 4 bases; junction bases outside the gene matches: 4. This CDR3 comprises 14 residues. CDR1 and CDR2 from the germline V gene are SGHDN and FVKESK. The CDR3, as DNA: TGTGCCAGCAGCCCTTCGACAGGGGGCACTGAAGCTTTCTTT. Protein: CASSPSTGGTEAFF.

The chain uses TRBV6-1 and TRBJ1-1; no reliable D call. The CDR3 is 14 residues long. V shed 3 bases and J shed 5 bases, with 13 bases lying between them. Germline CDR1 MNHNS, CDR2 SASEGT. The chain's CDR3 is CASSERVISTEAFF. The CDR3 bases are TGTGCCAGCAGTGAGAGAGTTATTAGTACTGAAGCTTTCTTT.

As for this clone: The same CDR3 arises from other DNA sequences in this sample as well. This chain joins TRBV5-1 and TRBJ2-3; 9 positions match TRBD2. Per the germline V gene, CDR1 is SGHRS and CDR2 is YFSETQ. J gave up 6 bases and V 3 bases, and 5 bases lay outside the gene matches. The CDR3 extends over 14 amino acids. This chain's CDR3 is CASSSGGLADTQYF. The CDR3 nucleotides read TGCGCCAGCAGCTCCGGGGGACTAGCCGATACGCAGTATTTT.

This chain connects TRBV5-1 to TRBJ2-7; 11 nucleotides align to TRBD1. This CDR3 has 14 residues. Germline V gene lookup returns CDR1 SGHRS and CDR2 YFSETQ. V was clipped by 4 bases and J by 3 bases; unmatched bases: 3. The CDR3 protein is CASSPGTGGYEQYF. The DNA for the CDR3 is TGCGCCAGCAGCCCCGGGACAGGGGGCTACGAGCAGTACTTC.

The CDR3 DNA reads as TGTGCCAGCAGCCGGACAGGACAGAACACTGAAGCTTTCTTT. It yields the protein CASSRTGQNTEAFF. The chain recombines TRBV5-4 with TRBJ1-1; the match to TRBD1 covers 7 bases. CDR1 is SGHNT and CDR2 is YYREEE in the germline V gene (reference sequence). J was trimmed by 1 base and V by 4 bases; bases with no gene match: 4. The CDR3 has 14 amino acids.

The J gene is TRBJ1-1, the V gene TRBV30; D possibly corresponds to TRBD1 (5 bases). The germline gives CDR1 GTSNPN, CDR2 SVGIG (reference sequence). There are 11 residues in the CDR3. V was trimmed by 5 bases and J by 6 bases, leaving 10 bases between them. This CDR3 reads CAWSGLSEAFF. In nucleotides, the CDR3 is TGTGCCTGGTCGGGACTTTCTGAAGCTTTCTTT.

The V gene is TRBV2, the J gene TRBJ1-1; D not resolved. CDR1 is SNHLY and CDR2 is FYNNEI in the germline V gene. Between the trimmed V and J ends, which lost 5 bases and 0 bases, there was a span of 7 bases. The length of the CDR3 is 13 residues. CDR3 loop: CASSPSVNTEAFF. The CDR3 region has the DNA TGTGCCAGCAGTCCATCAGTGAACACTGAAGCTTTCTTT. The variable domain in full, with the rest retrieved from reference TRBV2 and TRBJ1-1, is EPEVTQTPSHQVTQMGQEVILRCVPISNHLYFYWYRQILGQKVEFLVSFYNNEISEKSEIFDDQFSVERPDGSNFTLKIRSTKLEDSAMYFCASSPSVNTEAFFGQGTRLTVV.

There are many counts of this clone. The chain employs TRBV6-2 or TRBV6-3 and TRBJ2-1, with TRBD1 matching 7 bases. The CDR3 contains 14 residues. The junction had 2 bases not matched to a gene; V was cut back by 6 bases and J by 0 bases. Per germline, CDR1 MNHEY and CDR2 SVGEGT. The DNA of the CDR3 is TGTGCCAGCAGCCGACAGGGCTCCTACAATGAGCAGTTCTTC. Translating it yields CASSRQGSYNEQFF.

This clone was observed at least ten times. The V and J genes are TRBV5-6 and TRBJ1-1; TRBD1 matches 11 bases. Trimming took 4 bases from V and 5 from J; bases not matched to a gene: 7. Germline CDR1 SGHDT, CDR2 YYEEEE. The CDR3 spans 15 residues. This CDR3 is CASSLLGTGGTEAFF. CDR3 sequence (DNA): TGTGCCAGCAGCCTCCTCGGGACAGGGGGGACTGAAGCTTTCTTT.

V and J are TRBV5-5 and TRBJ1-6, with 7 bases matching TRBD1. Germline CDR1 is SGHKS and CDR2 is YYEKEE (reference sequence). The CDR3 length is 16 residues. V shed 4 bases, J shed 5 bases, and the junction held 9 bases outside the gene matches. CDR3 loop: CASSLLRQGHNSPLHF. The CDR3 DNA is TGTGCCAGCAGCCTCCTTCGACAGGGCCATAATTCACCCCTCCACTTT.

V and J are TRBV6-4 and TRBJ2-2; 7 bases match TRBD2. The CDR3 is 13 amino acids. Losses at the gene ends were 5 bases for V and 6 bases for J; bases not matched to a gene: 3. Germline V gene data show CDR1 as MRHNA and CDR2 as SNTAGT. For the CDR3, the DNA is TGTGCCAGCAGTAATCGGGAGGCCGGGGAGCTGTTTTTT. Its translation: CASSNREAGELFF.